These 21 T cell receptor beta chains were sequenced from one sample in a study of T cells in women clearing cervical HPV infection. Only in-frame clones appear in the TCRdb table, and some are missing; sequencing was by immunoSEQ multiplex PCR. Found here are some 39,000 clones; the top ten clones hold around 3.5%. The sample consisted of blood buffy coat. Receptors originate from a woman aged 18 to 75 with a cervical HPV16 infection that either progressed to CIN3+ or cleared (not recorded which).

On this clone itself: The sequenced fragment ends 3 residues before the CDR3 boundary, so the rest is inferred from the germline J gene. The chain uses TRBV7-6 and TRBJ2-7; 11 nucleotides agree with TRBD1. Germline trimming cut 5 bases from V and 4 bases from J; bases unmatched to any gene: 4. The germline V gene has CDR1 SGHVS and CDR2 FNYEAQ. The length of the CDR3 is 14 residues. The CDR3 reads CASSLGQGAYEQYF. CDR3 DNA, as far as it was read: TGTGCCAGCAGCCTTGGACAGGGGGCATACGAG. Looking up the rest from reference TRBV7-6 and TRBJ2-7 gives the full variable domain: GAGVSQSPRYKVTKRGQDVALRCDPISGHVSLYWYRQALGQGPEFLTYFNYEAQQDKSGLPNDRFSAERPEGSISTLTIQRTEQRDSAMYRCASSLGQGAYEQYFGPGTRLTVT.

As to this clone: The sequenced fragment ends 3 residues before the CDR3 boundary, so the rest is inferred from the germline J gene. The J gene is TRBJ2-5, the V gene TRBV19; 8 positions agree with TRBD2. This CDR3 has 15 amino acids. V dropped 10 bases and J dropped 5; count of bases not matched to a gene: 15. The germline gives CDR1 LNHDA, CDR2 SQIVND (reference sequence). The DNA read from the CDR3 is TGTGCCACAGCAACGGGACTAGGGGGAGGTGAGACC. Its protein is CATATGLGGGET. From start to end, the CDR3 is CATATGLGGGETQYF.

On this clone itself: Germline is not matched at one junction end, which may reflect a read error. The DNA ends 3 residues before the CDR3 does, and the rest of the CDR3 is filled in from the germline J gene. The chain is built from TRBV4-2 and TRBJ2-3; unclear D gene. Germline CDR1 is LGHNA and CDR2 is YNFKEQ. The CDR3 has 16 residues. CDR3 DNA (partial): TGCGCCAGCAGCCAAGATAGATTGGGCCCGAGGATAACG. Translating it yields CASSQDRLGPRIT. The CDR3 reads in full as CASSQDRLGPRITQYF.

As to this clone: The read finishes 3 residues shy of the CDR3 end, and the germline J gene is used to complete it. This chain connects TRBV5-1 to TRBJ2-2, with 7 nucleotides matching TRBD2. Germline V lookup: CDR1 SGHRS, CDR2 YFSETQ. V shed 7 bases and J 8 bases; nucleotides not matched to a gene: 5. The length of the CDR3 is 12 residues. CDR3 in amino acids: CASGLESGELFF. CDR3 DNA (partial): TGCGCCAGCGGACTAGAAAGTGGGGAG.

Of note for this clone: The read comes to an end 3 residues before the CDR3 does, leaving the germline J gene to fill in the end. V and J are TRBV4-1 and TRBJ1-2; D not certain. The length of the CDR3 is 12 residues. V dropped 0 bases and J dropped 7 bases, with 6 bases sitting between them. Germline V gene data show CDR1 as MGHRA and CDR2 as YSYEKL. The CDR3 spells CASSQDFSGYTF. Partial CDR3 DNA: TGCGCCAGCAGCCAAGATTTTAGTGGC.

With respect to this clone: The CDR3 extends 3 residues past the end of the read, so its final part is completed from the germline J gene. The rearrangement joins TRBV29-1 to TRBJ1-5, with D tentatively TRBD1 (5 bases). Germline assignment: CDR1 SQVTM and CDR2 ANQGSEA. Deletions cut 4 bases from V and 5 bases from J, with 9 bases between. The CDR3 is made up of 12 amino acids. CDR3 residues: CSVGSRDQPQHF. Incomplete CDR3 DNA: TGCAGCGTTGGGTCCAGGGATCAGCCC.

With regard to this clone: The read is 3 residues too short to cover the CDR3 end, so that end is filled in from the germline J gene. This chain links TRBV5-1 with TRBJ2-1; perhaps TRBD2 as D (6 bases). Germline CDR1 SGHRS, CDR2 YFSETQ. V was pared by 3 bases and J by 7 bases, with 14 bases between. This CDR3 has 14 residues. CDR3 sequence: CASSSGGGENEQFF. CDR3 DNA (partial): TGCGCCAGCAGCTCCGGAGGAGGGGAGAATGAG.

About this clone: The read ends 3 residues early relative to the CDR3; the germline J gene fills the gap. V gene TRBV12-3 or TRBV12-4 combines with J gene TRBJ1-3; TRBD1 might be the D (5 bases). Trimming shortened V by 5 bases and J by 0 bases, and 11 bases separated the two germline ends. CDR3 size: 15 residues. CDR3 amino acids: CASSKQAYSGNTIYF. The CDR3 DNA, read in part, is TGTGCCAGCAGTAAACAGGCCTACTCTGGAAACACC.

Notes on this clone: The read ends 3 residues before the CDR3 terminus; that terminus is restored from the germline J gene. The V gene is TRBV9, the J gene TRBJ1-1; maybe TRBD1 (6 bases). Trimming removed 2 bases at V and 3 bases at J, with 29 bases between. Per the germline V gene, CDR1 is SGDLS and CDR2 is YYNGEE. CDR3 size: 20 residues. The sequenced part of the CDR3 DNA is TGTGCCAGCAGCGTCGGAGGCCCACGGCAGGGGAGTTTATCCGACACTGAA. Its translation: CASSVGGPRQGSLSDTE. The whole CDR3 protein is CASSVGGPRQGSLSDTEAFF.

Comment on this clone: The DNA ends 3 residues before the CDR3 does, and the rest of the CDR3 is filled in from the germline J gene. V is TRBV20-1 and J is TRBJ2-2; D is ambiguous. V was pared by 0 bases and J by 7 bases, with 9 bases between. Looked up from germline, CDR1 is DFQATT and CDR2 is SNEGSKA (reference sequence). This CDR3 has 13 residues. The DNA read from the CDR3 is TGCAGTGCTAGAGATCGCGAGAACGGGGAG. Residues: CSARDRENGE. In full, the CDR3 is CSARDRENGELFF.

As concerns this clone: The CDR3 is cut off 3 residues early in the read; its end comes from the germline J gene. The chain recombines TRBV29-1 with TRBJ1-1; TRBD1 agrees at 8 bases. The CDR3 extends over 12 amino acids. With V trimmed by 8 bases and J by 5 bases, 7 bases remained unmatched. The germline V gene encodes CDR1 SQVTM and CDR2 ANQGSEA. The part of the CDR3 DNA that was read is TGCAGCATTAGGACAGGGAGGACTGAA. Translation: CSIRTGRTE. The CDR3 in full is CSIRTGRTEAFF.

Of note for this clone: Sequencing ends 3 residues short of the CDR3 end; the germline J gene provides the rest. The chain joins TRBV20-1 to TRBJ1-4; perhaps TRBD1 as D (6 bases). The CDR3 is 14 amino acids. Trimming stripped 7 bases from V and 0 bases from J, with 12 bases between. Germline-derived CDR1 and CDR2 are DFQATT and SNEGSKA (reference sequence). The DNA read from the CDR3 is TGCAGTGTCCCAGGGGATCCAACTAATGAAAAA. It yields the protein CSVPGDPTNEK. The whole CDR3 is CSVPGDPTNEKLFF.

A remark on this clone: One end of the junction is discordant with germline, which a read error may explain. The sequence runs out 3 residues before the end of the CDR3; the remainder is reconstructed from the germline J gene. The chain employs TRBV4-2 and TRBJ1-2, with D perhaps matching TRBD1 (6 bases). Germline CDR1 and CDR2: LGHNA and YNFKEQ. CDR3 length equals 14 residues. CDR3 in amino acids: CASSPSGATYGYTF. CDR3 DNA, as far as it was read: TGCGCCAGCAGCCCATCAGGGGCGACCTATGGC.

As regards this clone: Coverage ceases 3 residues before the CDR3 finishes, and the germline J gene fills in the end. This chain links TRBV7-2 with TRBJ2-3; a possible D gene is TRBD2 (6 bases). The CDR3 consists of 14 residues. Germline V gives CDR1 SGHTA, CDR2 FQGNSA. CDR3 sequence reads: CASSSGGKGEAQYF. The CDR3 bases that were read are TGTGCCAGCAGTTCCGGAGGGAAAGGGGAGGCG.

With respect to this clone: The read ends 3 residues shy of where the CDR3 ends; the end is completed using the germline J gene. The gene calls are TRBV6-4 and TRBJ2-3, with 9 bases matching TRBD2. This CDR3 is built from 15 residues. The V gene's germline CDR1 is MRHNA and CDR2 SNTAGT. Unmatched junction bases numbered 4, after V lost 0 bases and J lost 6 bases. The CDR3 region is CASSDSRGGHDTQYF. Incomplete CDR3 DNA: TGTGCCAGCAGTGACTCGCGGGGGGGCCATGATACG.

This clone is deemed medium-sized by its frequency. The DNA ends 3 residues before the CDR3 does, and the rest of the CDR3 is filled in from the germline J gene. This chain joins TRBV5-1 and TRBJ2-2; D uncertain. CDR1 is SGHRS, CDR2 YFSETQ, per germline. The CDR3 consists of 14 residues. The ends were cut back, 4 bases at V and 3 bases at J, with 10 bases in the middle. The DNA read from the CDR3 is TGCGCCAGCAGCACGGTTCCGGACACCGGGGAG. This encodes CASSTVPDTGE. The whole CDR3 protein reads CASSTVPDTGELFF.

Note on this clone: Read coverage stops 3 residues before the CDR3 terminus; the germline J gene supplies the remainder. This sequence joins TRBV20-1 and TRBJ2-5; 8 positions match TRBD2. The V gene's germline CDR1 is DFQATT and CDR2 SNEGSKA (reference sequence). Trimming at V came to 3 bases and at J to 1 base, leaving 7 bases not matched to a gene. The CDR3 sequence is 15 residues long. CDR3 DNA (partial): TGCAGTGCTAGTGAGCTAGCGGGCCTCCAAGAGACC. Its translation: CSASELAGLQET. The whole CDR3 reads CSASELAGLQETQYF.

Concerning this clone itself: The read ends 3 residues before the CDR3 terminus; that terminus is restored from the germline J gene. The chain carries TRBV20-1 and TRBJ1-3, with no clear D. Per the germline V gene, CDR1 is DFQATT and CDR2 is SNEGSKA (reference sequence). V lost 0 bases and J lost 4, with 13 bases in between. This CDR3 is built from 15 residues. The CDR3 region is CSARDNRHSGNTIYF. CDR3 DNA, as far as it was read: TGCAGTGCTAGAGATAATCGACATTCGGGAAACACC.

Points on this clone: The read is 3 residues too short to cover the CDR3 end, so that end is filled in from the germline J gene. This sequence joins TRBV2 and TRBJ1-1; no reliable D call. CDR3 size: 12 residues. Germline lookup yields CDR1 SNHLY and CDR2 FYNNEI. The part of the CDR3 DNA that was read is TGTGCCAGCAGGGGCCAGGTACCGGAA. Its translation: CASRGQVPE. The whole CDR3 protein reads CASRGQVPEAFF.

Concerning this clone: The sequenced fragment ends 3 residues before the CDR3 boundary, so the rest is inferred from the germline J gene. The chain couples TRBV7-9 to TRBJ2-2; 8 bases agree with TRBD2. Germline V lookup: CDR1 SEHNR, CDR2 FQNEAQ (reference sequence). The CDR3 has 15 residues. Trimming at V came to 5 bases and at J to 3 bases, leaving 5 bases not matched to a gene. The CDR3 is CASSPRGGDTGELFF. The covered CDR3 bases are TGTGCCAGCAGCCCACGGGGGGGTGACACCGGGGAG.

Remarks on this clone: At one boundary the junction diverges from the germline segment, which might be a read error. CDR3: CASSQEWEARGNEKLFF. The covered CDR3 bases are TGCGCCAGCAGCCAAGAGTGGGAAGCCAGGGGTAATGAAAAA. The chain uses TRBV4-2 and TRBJ1-4, with D possibly being TRBD1 (6 bases). The read terminates 3 residues ahead of where the CDR3 ends, so the germline J gene completes it. Germline CDR1 and CDR2: LGHNA and YNFKEQ. This CDR3 comprises 17 residues.